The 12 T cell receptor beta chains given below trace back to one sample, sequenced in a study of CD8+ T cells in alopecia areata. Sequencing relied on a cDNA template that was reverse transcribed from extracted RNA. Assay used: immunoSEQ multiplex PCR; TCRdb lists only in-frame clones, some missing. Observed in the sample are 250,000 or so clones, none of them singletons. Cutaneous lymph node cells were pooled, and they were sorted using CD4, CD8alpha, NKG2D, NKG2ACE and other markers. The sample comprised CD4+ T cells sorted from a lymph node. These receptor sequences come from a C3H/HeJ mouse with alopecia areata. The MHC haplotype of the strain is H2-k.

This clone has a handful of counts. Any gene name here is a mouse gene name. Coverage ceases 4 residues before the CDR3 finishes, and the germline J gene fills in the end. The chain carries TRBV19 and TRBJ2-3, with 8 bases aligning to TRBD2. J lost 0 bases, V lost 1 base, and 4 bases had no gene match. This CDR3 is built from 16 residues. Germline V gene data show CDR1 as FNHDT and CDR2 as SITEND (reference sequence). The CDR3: CASSILGGVSAETLYF. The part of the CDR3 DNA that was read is TGTGCCAGCAGTATACTGGGGGGAGTTAGTGCAGAA.

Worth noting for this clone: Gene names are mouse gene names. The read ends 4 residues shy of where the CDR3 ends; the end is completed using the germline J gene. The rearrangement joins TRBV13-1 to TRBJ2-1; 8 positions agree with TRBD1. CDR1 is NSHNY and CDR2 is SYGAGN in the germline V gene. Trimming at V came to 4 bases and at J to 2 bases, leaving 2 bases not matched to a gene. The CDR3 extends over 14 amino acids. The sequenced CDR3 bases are TGTGCCAGCAGTCTGGGACAGGACTATGCT. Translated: CASSLGQDYA. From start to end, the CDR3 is CASSLGQDYAEQFF.

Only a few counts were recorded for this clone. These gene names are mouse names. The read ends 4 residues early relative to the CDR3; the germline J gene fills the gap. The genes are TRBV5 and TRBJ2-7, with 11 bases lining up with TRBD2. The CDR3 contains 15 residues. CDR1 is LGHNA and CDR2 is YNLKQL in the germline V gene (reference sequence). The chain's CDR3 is CASSQWTGGFYEQYF. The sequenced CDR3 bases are TGTGCCAGCAGCCAATGGACTGGGGGGTTTTAT.

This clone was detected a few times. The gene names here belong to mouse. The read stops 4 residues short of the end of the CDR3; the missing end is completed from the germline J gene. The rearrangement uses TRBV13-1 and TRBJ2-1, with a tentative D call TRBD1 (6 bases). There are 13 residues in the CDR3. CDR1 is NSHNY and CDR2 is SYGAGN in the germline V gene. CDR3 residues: CASSGIDRAEQFF. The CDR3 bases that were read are TGTGCCAGCAGTGGAATCGACAGGGCT.

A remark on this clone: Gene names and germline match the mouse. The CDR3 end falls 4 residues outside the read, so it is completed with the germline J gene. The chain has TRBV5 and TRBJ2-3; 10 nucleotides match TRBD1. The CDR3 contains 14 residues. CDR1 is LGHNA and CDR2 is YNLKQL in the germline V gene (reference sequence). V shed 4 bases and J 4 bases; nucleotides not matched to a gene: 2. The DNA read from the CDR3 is TGTGCCAGCAGCCCGACAGGGGGCCCAGAA. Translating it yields CASSPTGGPE. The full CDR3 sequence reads CASSPTGGPETLYF.

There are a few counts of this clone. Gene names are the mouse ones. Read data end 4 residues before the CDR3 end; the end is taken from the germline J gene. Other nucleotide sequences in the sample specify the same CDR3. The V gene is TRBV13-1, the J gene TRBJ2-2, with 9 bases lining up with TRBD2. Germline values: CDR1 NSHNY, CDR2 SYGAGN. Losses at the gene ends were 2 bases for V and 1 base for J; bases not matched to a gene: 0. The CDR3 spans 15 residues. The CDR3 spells CASSELGGNTGQLYF. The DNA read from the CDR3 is TGTGCCAGCAGTGAACTGGGGGGAAACACCGGG.

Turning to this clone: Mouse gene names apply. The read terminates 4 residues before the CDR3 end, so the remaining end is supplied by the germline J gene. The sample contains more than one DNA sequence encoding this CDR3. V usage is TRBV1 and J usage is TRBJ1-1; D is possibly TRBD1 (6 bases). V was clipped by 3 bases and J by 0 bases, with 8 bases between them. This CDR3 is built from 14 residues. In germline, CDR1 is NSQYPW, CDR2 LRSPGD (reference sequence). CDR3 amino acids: CTCSAGQTNTEVFF. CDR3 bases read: TGCACCTGCAGTGCCGGACAGACAAACACA.

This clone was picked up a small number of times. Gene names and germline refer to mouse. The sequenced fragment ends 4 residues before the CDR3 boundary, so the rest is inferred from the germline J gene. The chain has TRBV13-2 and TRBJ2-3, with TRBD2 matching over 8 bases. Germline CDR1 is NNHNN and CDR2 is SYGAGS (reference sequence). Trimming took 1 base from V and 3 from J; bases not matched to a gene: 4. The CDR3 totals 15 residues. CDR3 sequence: CASGDPGGRAETLYF. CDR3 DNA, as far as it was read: TGTGCCAGCGGTGATCCGGGGGGGCGCGCAGAA.

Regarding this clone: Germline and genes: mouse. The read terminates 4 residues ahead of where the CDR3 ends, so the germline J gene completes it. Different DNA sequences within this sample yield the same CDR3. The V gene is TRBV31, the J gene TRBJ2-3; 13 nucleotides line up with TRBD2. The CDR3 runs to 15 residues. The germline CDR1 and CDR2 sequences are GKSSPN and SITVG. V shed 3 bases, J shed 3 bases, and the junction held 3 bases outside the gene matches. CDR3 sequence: CAWSLGLGGAETLYF. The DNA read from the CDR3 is TGTGCCTGGAGCCTGGGACTGGGGGGGGCAGAA.

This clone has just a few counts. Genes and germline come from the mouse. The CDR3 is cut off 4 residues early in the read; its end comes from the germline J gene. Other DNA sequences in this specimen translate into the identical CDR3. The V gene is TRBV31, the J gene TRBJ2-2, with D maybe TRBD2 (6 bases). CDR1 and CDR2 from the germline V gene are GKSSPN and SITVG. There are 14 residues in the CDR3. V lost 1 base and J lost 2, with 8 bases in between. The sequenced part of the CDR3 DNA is TGTGCCTGGAGTCACGGGGGGAACACCGGG. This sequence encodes CAWSHGGNTG. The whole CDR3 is CAWSHGGNTGQLYF.

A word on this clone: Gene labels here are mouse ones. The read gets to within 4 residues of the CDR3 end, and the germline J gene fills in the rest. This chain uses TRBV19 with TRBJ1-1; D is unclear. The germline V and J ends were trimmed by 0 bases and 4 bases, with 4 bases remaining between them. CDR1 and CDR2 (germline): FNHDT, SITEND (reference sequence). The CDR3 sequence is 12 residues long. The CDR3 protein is CASSIASTEVFF. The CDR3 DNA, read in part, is TGTGCCAGCAGTATAGCCAGCACA.

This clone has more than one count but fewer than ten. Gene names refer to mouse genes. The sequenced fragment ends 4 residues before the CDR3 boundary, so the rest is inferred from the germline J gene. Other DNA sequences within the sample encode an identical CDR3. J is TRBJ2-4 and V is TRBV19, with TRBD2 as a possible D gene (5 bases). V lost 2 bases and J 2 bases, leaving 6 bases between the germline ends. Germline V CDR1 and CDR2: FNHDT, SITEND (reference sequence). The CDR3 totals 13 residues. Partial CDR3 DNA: TGTGCCAGCAGTATTGGACTTCAAAAC. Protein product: CASSIGLQN. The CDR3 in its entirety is CASSIGLQNTLYF.